This TCR beta chain was identified during a study of shared clonotypes between healthy human individuals. Data came from immunoSEQ multiplex PCR; TCRdb stores just in-frame clones and leaves some out. This sample has about 2,100,000 clones; about 93% occur once, and the top ten carry under 2%. The naive CD8 subset, CD45RO-negative cells positively selected for CCR7, excluded terminally differentiated effector memory CD45RA+ cells. Germline V lookup: CDR1 MGHRA, CDR2 YSYEKL. V was cut by 0 bases and J by 4 bases, with 9 bases left in between. CDR3 length: 14 amino acids. The clonotype comes from a man aged 18-30 years in good health. Some clones in this sample may be carry-over from other donors' samples. The sequencing input was naive CD8+ T cells from PBMCs. The chain uses TRBV4-1 and TRBJ2-5; no clear D. The CDR3 nucleotides read TGCGCCAGCAGCCAAGAGTCCCGTGGAGAGACCCAGTACTTC. Translating gives CASSQESRGETQYF.